The 2 T cell receptor beta chains in this list originate from one sample, sequenced in a study of blood T cell repertoires in COVID-19. Some clones are missing from TCRdb's copy, which holds only in-frame ones; the method was immunoSEQ multiplex PCR. This sample has more than 85,000 clones, with 80% to 95% found just once. The sequenced material came from peripheral blood. Every receptor here comes from a woman between 45 and 60 years old with COVID-19, enrolled during active disease.

The chain has TRBV25-1 and TRBJ1-1, with D maybe TRBD1 (6 bases). Trimming stripped 5 bases from V and 3 bases from J, with 16 bases between. Germline V gene lookup returns CDR1 MGHDK and CDR2 SYGVNS. This CDR3 is 15 amino acids long. The CDR3 protein is CASSSPDRWDTEAFF. The CDR3, as DNA: TGTGCCAGCAGTTCCCCGGACAGATGGGACACTGAAGCTTTCTTT.

V and J are TRBV30 and TRBJ1-2; tentatively, D is TRBD1 (5 bases). V was clipped by 0 bases and J by 8 bases, with 13 bases between them. CDR1 and CDR2 from the germline V gene are GTSNPN and SVGIG (reference sequence). The CDR3 length is 13 residues. The CDR3 is CAWSVGRGSGYTF. The CDR3 nucleotides read TGTGCCTGGAGTGTTGGTAGGGGTAGCGGCTACACCTTC. Full variable domain (rest looked up from reference TRBV30 and TRBJ1-2): SQTIHQWPATLVQPVGSPLSLECTVEGTSNPNLYWYRQAAGRGLQLLFYSVGIGQISSEVPQNLSASRPQDRQFILSSKKLLLSDSGFYLCAWSVGRGSGYTFGSGTRLTVV.